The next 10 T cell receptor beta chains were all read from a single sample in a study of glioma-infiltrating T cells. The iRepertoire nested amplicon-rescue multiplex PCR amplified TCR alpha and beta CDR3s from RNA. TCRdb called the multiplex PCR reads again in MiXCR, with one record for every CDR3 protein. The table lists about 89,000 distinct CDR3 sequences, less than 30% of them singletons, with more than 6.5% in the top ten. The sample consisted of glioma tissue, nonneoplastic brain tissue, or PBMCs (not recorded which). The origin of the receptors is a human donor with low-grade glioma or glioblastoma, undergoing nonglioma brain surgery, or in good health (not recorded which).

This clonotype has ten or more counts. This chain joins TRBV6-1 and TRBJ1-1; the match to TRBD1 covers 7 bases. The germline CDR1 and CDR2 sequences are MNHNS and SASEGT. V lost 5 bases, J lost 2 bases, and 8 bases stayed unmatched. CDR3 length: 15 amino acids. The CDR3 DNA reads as TGTGCCAGCAGTTTAACCGGGACAGCAAACACTGAAGCTTTCTTT. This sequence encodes CASSLTGTANTEAFF.

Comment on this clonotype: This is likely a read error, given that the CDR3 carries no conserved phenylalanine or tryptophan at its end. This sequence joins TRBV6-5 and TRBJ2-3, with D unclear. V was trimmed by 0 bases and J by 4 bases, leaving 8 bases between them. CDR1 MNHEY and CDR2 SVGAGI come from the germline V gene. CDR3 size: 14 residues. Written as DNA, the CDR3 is TGTGCCAGCAGTTACTCAGGGCTGTCAGATACGCAGTATCTT. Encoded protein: CASSYSGLSDTQYL.

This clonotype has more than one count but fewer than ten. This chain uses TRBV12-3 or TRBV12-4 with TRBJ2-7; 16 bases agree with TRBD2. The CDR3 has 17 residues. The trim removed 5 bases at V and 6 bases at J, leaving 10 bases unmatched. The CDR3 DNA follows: TGTGCCAGCAGTCAACCGGGACTAGCGGGGGGGTTCTTCGAGCAGTACTTC. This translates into CASSQPGLAGGFFEQYF.

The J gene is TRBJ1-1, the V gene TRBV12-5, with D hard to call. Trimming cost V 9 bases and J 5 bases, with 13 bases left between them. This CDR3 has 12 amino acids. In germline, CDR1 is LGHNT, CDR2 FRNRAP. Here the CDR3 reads CASVREATEAFF. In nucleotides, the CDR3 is TGTGCTAGCGTACGCGAGGCAACTGAAGCTTTCTTT.

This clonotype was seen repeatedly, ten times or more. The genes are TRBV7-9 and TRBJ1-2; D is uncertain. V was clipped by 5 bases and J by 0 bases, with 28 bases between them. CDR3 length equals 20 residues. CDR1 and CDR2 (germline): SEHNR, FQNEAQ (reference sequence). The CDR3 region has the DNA TGTGCCAGCAGCCCGATCGCCTCGAACCTTAGGATCCCAGCTAACTATGGCTACACCTTC. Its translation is CASSPIASNLRIPANYGYTF.

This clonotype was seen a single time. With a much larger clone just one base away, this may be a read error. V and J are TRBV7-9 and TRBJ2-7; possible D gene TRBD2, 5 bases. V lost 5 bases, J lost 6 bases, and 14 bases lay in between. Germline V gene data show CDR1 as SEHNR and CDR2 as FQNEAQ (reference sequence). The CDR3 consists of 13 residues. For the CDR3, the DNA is TGTGCCAGCAGCAAGCAACTAGACGGCGAGCAGTACTTC. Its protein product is CASSKQLDGEQYF. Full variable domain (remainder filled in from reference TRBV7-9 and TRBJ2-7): DTGVSQNPRHKITKRGQNVTFRCDPISEHNRLYWYRQTLGQGPEFLTYFQNEAQLEKSRLLSDRFSAERPKGSFSTLEIQRTEQGDSAMYLCASSKQLDGEQYFGPGTRLTVT.

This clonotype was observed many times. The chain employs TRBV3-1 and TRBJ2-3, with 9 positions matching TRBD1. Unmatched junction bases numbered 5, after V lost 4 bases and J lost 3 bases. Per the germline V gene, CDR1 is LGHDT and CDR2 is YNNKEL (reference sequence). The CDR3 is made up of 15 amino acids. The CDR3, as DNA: TGTGCCAGCAGCCGCGGACAGGGGTTGACAGATACGCAGTATTTT. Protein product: CASSRGQGLTDTQYF.

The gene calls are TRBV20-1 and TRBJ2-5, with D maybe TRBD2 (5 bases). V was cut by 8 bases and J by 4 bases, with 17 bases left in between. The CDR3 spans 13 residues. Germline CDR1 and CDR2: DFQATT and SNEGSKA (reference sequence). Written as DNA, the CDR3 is TGCAGTCAACCGGGAAAGTTAGGAGAGACCCAGTACTTC. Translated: CSQPGKLGETQYF.

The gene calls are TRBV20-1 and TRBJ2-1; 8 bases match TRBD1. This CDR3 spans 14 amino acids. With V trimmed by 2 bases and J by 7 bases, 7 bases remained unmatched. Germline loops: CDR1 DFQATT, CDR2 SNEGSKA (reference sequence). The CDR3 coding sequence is TGCAGTGCTAGATCCGGGACAGGAAATAATGAGCAGTTCTTC. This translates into CSARSGTGNNEQFF.

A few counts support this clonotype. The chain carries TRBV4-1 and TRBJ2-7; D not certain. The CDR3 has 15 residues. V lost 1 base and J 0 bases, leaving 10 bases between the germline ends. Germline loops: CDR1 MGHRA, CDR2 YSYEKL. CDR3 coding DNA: TGCGCCAGCAGCCAAGGTCGGCGACACTCCTACGAGCAGTACTTC. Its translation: CASSQGRRHSYEQYF.